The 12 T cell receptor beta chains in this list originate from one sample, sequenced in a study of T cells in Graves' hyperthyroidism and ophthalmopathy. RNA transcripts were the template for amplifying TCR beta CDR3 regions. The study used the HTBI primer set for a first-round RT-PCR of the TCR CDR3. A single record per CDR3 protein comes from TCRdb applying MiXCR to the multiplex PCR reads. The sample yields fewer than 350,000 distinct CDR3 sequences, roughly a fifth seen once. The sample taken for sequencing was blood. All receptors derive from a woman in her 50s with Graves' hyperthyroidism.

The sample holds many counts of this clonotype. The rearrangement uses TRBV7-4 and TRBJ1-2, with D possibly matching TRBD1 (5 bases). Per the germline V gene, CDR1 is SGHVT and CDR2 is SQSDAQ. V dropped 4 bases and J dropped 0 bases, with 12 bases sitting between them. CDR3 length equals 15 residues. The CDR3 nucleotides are TGTGCCAGCAGCTCCCGACAGACTGCTAACTATGGCTACACCTTC. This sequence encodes CASSSRQTANYGYTF.

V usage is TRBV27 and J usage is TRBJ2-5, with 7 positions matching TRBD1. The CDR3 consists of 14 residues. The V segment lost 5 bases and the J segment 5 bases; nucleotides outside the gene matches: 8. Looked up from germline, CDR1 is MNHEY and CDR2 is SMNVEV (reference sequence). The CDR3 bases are TGTGCCAGCAGTAAGGGGGACAGTAAGGAGACCCAGTACTTC. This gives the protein CASSKGDSKETQYF.

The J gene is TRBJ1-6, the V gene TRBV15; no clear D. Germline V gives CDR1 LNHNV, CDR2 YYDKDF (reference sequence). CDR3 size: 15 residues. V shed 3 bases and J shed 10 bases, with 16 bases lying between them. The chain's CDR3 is CATSRGRQGFSPLHF. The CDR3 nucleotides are TGTGCCACCAGCAGGGGTAGGCAAGGCTTCTCACCCCTCCACTTT.

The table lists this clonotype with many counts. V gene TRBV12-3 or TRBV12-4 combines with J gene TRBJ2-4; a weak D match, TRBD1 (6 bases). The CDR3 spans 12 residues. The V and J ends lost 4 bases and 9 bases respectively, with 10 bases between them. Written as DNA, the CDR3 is TGTGCCAGCAGTTGGGGGCGGAGCATTCAGTACTTC. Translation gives CASSWGRSIQYF.

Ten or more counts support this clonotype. The CDR3 DNA reads TGTGCCATCAGGGGGACAGGGGGCGAGTACACTGAAGCTTTCTTT. Translated: CAIRGTGGEYTEAFF. The V call is TRBV10-3, the J call TRBJ1-1; TRBD1 aligns across 12 bases. Germline V gives CDR1 ENHRY, CDR2 SYGVKD. The V and J ends lost 6 bases and 3 bases, in that order; junction bases with no gene match: 5. CDR3 size: 15 residues.

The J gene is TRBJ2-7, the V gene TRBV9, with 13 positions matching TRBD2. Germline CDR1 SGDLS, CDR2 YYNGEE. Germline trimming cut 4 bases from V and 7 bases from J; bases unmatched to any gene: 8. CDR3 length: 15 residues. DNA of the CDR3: TGTGCCAGCAGCTCACGACTAGCGGGAGGAGGTGAGCAGTACTTC. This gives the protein CASSSRLAGGGEQYF.

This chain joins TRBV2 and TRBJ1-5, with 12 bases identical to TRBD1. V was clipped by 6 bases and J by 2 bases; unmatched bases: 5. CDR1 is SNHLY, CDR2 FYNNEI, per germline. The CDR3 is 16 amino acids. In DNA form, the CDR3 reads TGTGCCAGCAGGCCCGGGACAGGGGGCGGCAATCAGCCCCAGCATTTT. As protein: CASRPGTGGGNQPQHF.

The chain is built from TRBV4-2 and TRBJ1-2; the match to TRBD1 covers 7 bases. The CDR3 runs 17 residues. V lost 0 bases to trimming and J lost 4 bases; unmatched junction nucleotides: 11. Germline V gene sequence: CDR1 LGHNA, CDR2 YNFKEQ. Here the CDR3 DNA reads TGTGCCAGCAGCCAAGATTTTGACAGGGTTACCCCCTATGGCTACACCTTC. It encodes CASSQDFDRVTPYGYTF.

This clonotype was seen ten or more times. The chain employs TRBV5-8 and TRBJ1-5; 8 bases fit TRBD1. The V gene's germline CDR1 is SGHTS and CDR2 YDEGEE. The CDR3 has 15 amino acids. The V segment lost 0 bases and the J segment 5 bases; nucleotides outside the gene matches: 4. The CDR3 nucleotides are TGTGCCAGCAGCTTGGGACAGGGGATTGATCAGCCCCAGCATTTT. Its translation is CASSLGQGIDQPQHF.

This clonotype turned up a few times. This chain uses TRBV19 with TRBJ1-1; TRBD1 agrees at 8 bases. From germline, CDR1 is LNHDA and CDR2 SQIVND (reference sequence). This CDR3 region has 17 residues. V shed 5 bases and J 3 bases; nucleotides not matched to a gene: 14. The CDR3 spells CASSPRQGTGKDTEAFF. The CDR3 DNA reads TGTGCCAGTAGTCCCCGACAGGGGACCGGGAAGGACACTGAAGCTTTCTTT. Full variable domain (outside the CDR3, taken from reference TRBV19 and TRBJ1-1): DGGITQSPKYLFRKEGQNVTLSCEQNLNHDAMYWYRQDPGQGLRLIYYSQIVNDFQKGDIAEGYSVSREKKESFPLTVTSAQKNPTAFYLCASSPRQGTGKDTEAFFGQGTRLTVV.

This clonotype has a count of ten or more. The CDR3 nucleotides are TGTGCCACCACACTAGCGGGAGATAGCACAGATACGCAGTATTTT. As protein: CATTLAGDSTDTQYF. The genes are TRBV19 and TRBJ2-3, with 11 positions matching TRBD2. The trim removed 10 bases at V and 0 bases at J, leaving 6 bases unmatched. The CDR3 is made up of 15 amino acids. CDR1 is LNHDA, CDR2 SQIVND, per germline (reference sequence).

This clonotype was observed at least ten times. CDR3 in DNA: TGTGCCAGCAGTTTATTGGGTTCTCAGGTGGGTGAGCAGTACTTC. Encoded protein: CASSLLGSQVGEQYF. The V gene is TRBV27, the J gene TRBJ2-7; D is ambiguous. With 1 base removed from V and 7 bases from J, the gap between germline ends came to 17 bases. The germline gives CDR1 MNHEY, CDR2 SMNVEV (reference sequence). This CDR3 has 15 residues.